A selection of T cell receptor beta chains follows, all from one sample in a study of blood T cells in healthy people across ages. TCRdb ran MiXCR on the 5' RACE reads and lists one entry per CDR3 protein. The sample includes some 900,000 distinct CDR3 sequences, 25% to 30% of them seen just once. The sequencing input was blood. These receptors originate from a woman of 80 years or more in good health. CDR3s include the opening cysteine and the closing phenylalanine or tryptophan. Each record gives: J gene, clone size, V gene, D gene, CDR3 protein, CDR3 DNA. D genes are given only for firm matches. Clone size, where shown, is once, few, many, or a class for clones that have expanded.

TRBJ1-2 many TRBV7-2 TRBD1 CASSPRDSAAINYGYTF TGTGCCAGCAGCCCCCGGGACAGTGCTGCTATTAACTATGGCTACACCTTC
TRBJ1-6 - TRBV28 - CASSSHGAGDIRDSPLHF TGTGCCAGCAGTTCCCACGGCGCAGGGGACATAAGAGATTCACCCCTCCACTTT
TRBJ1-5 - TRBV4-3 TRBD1 CASSQEAGRGWTQPQHF TGCGCCAGCAGCCAGGAAGCGGGCAGGGGGTGGACTCAGCCCCAGCATTTT
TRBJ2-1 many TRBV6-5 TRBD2 CASRFTGTSGGLFF TGTGCCAGCAGATTTACCGGGACTAGCGGGGGTCTGTTCTTC
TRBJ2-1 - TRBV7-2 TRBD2 CASSLDLASGHNEQFF TGTGCCAGCAGCTTAGATCTGGCTAGCGGGCACAATGAGCAGTTCTTC
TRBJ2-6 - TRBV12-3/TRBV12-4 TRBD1 CASISGQSYAGANVRTF TGTGCCAGCATATCGGGACAGTCTTACGCAGGGGCCAACGTCCGGACTTTC
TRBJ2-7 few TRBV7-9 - CASSLPVDSYEQYF TGTGCCAGCAGCCTGCCAGTAGACTCCTACGAGCAGTACTTC
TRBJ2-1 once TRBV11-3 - CASSQRSTRANEQFF TGTGCCAGCAGCCAAAGGTCTACCCGGGCGAATGAGCAGTTCTTC
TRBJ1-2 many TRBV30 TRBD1 CAWSYGTGWTNYGYTF TGTGCCTGGAGCTACGGGACAGGGTGGACTAACTATGGCTACACCTTC
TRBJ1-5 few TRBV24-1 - CATSGTVGDQPQHF TGTGCCACCAGTGGGACGGTAGGAGATCAGCCCCAGCATTTT
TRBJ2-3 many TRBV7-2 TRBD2 CASSYKRGGLDTQYF TGTGCCAGCAGCTACAAGCGGGGGGGCTTAGATACGCAGTATTTT
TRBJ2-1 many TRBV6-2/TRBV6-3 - CASSRWEDEQFF TGTGCCAGCTCACGCTGGGAGGATGAGCAGTTCTTC
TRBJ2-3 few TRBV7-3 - CASSPRGRGTSDTQYF TGTGCCAGCAGCCCAAGGGGGCGGGGGACGAGTGATACGCAGTATTTT
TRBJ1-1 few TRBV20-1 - CSAKGQPNTEAFF TGCAGTGCGAAGGGGCAACCGAACACTGAAGCTTTCTTT
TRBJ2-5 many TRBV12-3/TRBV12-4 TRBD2 CASSLAGPYNTQYF TGTGCCAGCAGCCTAGCGGGGCCGTACAATACGCAGTACTTC
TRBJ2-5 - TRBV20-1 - CRASAVGSEQYF TGCAGGGCTAGCGCGGTCGGTAGTGAGCAGTACTTC
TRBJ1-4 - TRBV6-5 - CASSCTTGRTNEKLFF TGTGCCAGCAGTTGCACCACGGGACGGACTAATGAAAAACTGTTTTTT
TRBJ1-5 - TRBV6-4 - CASSRDSGNPQHF TGTGCCAGCAGCCGGGACTCCGGGAACCCCCAGCATTTT
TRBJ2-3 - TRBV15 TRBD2 CATSRDPGLAGSTDTQYF TGTGCCACCAGCAGAGATCCAGGACTAGCGGGAAGCACAGATACGCAGTATTTT
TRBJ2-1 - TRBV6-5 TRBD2 CASSLTSGRTSNEQFF TGTGCCAGCAGTTTAACTAGCGGGAGGACGTCAAATGAGCAGTTCTTC